This T cell receptor (beta chain) was found in a study of metastatic and nonmetastatic thyroid tumors. The study's findings and limits: Compared with benign nodules, malignant thyroid tumors were reported to have significantly higher TCR beta diversity in both blood and tumor.

Comments on this clone: The antigen is not known.

No treatment had been given to any patient before thyroid surgery. TCRdb re-analyzed the PCR reads through MiXCR. This table holds 45,000 to 60,000 clones, over 15% found once. The J segment lost 2 bases and the V segment lost 2 bases, leaving 2 bases of the junction unmatched. Germline V CDR1 and CDR2: SGHTA, FQGNSA. The CDR3 runs 14 residues. This sequence was found in a female donor with papillary thyroid cancer or a benign thyroid nodule (not recorded which). Some clones in this sample may be carry-over from other donors' samples. The sequenced sample consisted of blood. This chain connects TRBV7-2 to TRBJ2-7; 8 bases match TRBD2. CDR3 bases: TGTGCCAGCAGCTTAACTAGCGGTACCTACGAGCAGTACTTC. As protein: CASSLTSGTYEQYF. Filled out from reference TRBV7-2 and TRBJ2-7, the complete variable domain reads GAGVSQSPSNKVTEKGKDVELRCDPISGHTALYWYRQSLGQGLEFLIYFQGNSAPDKSGLPSDRFSAERTGGSVSTLTIQRTQQEDSAVYLCASSLTSGTYEQYFGPGTRLTVT.